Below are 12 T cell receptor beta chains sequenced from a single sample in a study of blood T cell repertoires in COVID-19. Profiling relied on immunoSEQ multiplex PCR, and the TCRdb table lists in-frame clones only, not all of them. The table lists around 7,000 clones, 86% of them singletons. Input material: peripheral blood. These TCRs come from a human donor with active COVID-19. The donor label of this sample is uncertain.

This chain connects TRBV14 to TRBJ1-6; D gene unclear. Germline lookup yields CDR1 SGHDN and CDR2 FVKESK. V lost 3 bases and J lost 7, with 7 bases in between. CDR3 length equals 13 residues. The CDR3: CASSQLRNSPLHF. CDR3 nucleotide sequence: TGTGCCAGCAGCCAGCTACGGAATTCACCCCTCCACTTT.

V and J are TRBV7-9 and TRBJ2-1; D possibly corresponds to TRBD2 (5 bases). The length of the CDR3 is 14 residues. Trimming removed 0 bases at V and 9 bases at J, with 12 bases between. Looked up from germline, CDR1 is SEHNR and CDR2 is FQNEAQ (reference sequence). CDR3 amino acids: CASSLAGEGTEQFF. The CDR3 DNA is TGTGCCAGCAGCTTAGCGGGAGAAGGTACTGAGCAGTTCTTC. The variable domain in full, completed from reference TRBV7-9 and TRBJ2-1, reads DTGVSQNPRHKITKRGQNVTFRCDPISEHNRLYWYRQTLGQGPEFLTYFQNEAQLEKSRLLSDRFSAERPKGSFSTLEIQRTEQGDSAMYLCASSLAGEGTEQFFGPGTRLTVL.

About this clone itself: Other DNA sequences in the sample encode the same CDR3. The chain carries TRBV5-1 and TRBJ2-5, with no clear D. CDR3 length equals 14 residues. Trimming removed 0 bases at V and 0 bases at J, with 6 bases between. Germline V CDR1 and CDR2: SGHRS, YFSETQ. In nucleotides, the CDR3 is TGCGCCAGCAGCTTGGCGTCCTACCAAGAGACCCAGTACTTC. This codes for CASSLASYQETQYF.

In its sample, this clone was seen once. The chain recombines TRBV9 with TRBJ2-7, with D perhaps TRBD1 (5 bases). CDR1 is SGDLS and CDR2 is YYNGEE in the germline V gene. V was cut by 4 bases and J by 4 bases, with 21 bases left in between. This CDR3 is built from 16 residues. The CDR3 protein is CASSPLGQGEDYEQYF. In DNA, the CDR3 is TGTGCCAGCAGCCCGTTAGGTCAGGGTGAAGATTACGAGCAGTACTTC.

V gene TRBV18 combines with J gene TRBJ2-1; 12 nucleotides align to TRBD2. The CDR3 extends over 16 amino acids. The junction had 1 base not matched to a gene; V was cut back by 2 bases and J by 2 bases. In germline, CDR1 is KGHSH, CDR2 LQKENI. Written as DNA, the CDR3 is TGTGCCAGCTCACCAAGGACTAGCGGGACCTACAATGAGCAGTTCTTC. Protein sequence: CASSPRTSGTYNEQFF.

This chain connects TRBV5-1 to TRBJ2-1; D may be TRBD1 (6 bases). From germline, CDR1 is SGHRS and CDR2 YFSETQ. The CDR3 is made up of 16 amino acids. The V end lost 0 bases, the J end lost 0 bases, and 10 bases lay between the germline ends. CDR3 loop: CASSLGGQSSYNEQFF. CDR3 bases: TGCGCCAGCAGCTTGGGAGGACAGAGCTCCTACAATGAGCAGTTCTTC.

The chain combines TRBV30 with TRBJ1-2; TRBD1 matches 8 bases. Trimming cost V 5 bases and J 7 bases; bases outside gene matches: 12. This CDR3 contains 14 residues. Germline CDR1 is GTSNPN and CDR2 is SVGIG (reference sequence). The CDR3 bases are TGTGCCTGGCAGCAGGGGGCAGCAGGGTTTGGCTACACCTTC. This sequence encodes CAWQQGAAGFGYTF. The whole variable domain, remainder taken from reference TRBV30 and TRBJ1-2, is SQTIHQWPATLVQPVGSPLSLECTVEGTSNPNLYWYRQAAGRGLQLLFYSVGIGQISSEVPQNLSASRPQDRQFILSSKKLLLSDSGFYLCAWQQGAAGFGYTFGSGTRLTVV.

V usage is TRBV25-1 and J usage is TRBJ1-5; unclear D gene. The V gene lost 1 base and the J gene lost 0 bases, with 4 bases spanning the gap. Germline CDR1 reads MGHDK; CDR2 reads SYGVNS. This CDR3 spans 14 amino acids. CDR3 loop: CASSESGSNQPQHF. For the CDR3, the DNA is TGTGCCAGCAGTGAATCGGGTAGCAATCAGCCCCAGCATTTT.

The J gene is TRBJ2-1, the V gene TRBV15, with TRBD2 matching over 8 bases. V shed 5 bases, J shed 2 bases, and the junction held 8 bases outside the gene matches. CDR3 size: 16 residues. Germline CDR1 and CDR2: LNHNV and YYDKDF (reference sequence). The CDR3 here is CATSRGGSGAYNEQFF. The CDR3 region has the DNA TGTGCCACCAGCCGAGGGGGTAGCGGGGCCTACAATGAGCAGTTCTTC.

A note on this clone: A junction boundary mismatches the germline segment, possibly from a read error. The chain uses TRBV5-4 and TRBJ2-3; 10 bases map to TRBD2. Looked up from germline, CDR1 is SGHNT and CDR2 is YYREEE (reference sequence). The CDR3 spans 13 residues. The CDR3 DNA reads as TGTGCCAGCAGCGGACCCGGGACTAGCGATGGACGTTTT. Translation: CASSGPGTSDGRF.

The chain's CDR3 is CASSLSGHGNTIYF. The CDR3 DNA is TGTGCCAGCAGCTTATCAGGACATGGAAACACCATATATTTT. The chain couples TRBV7-8 to TRBJ1-3; weak D call: TRBD1 (5 bases). The CDR3 spans 14 residues. Germline CDR1 reads SGHVS; CDR2 reads FQNEAQ. The V and J ends lost 2 bases and 3 bases respectively, with 8 bases between them.

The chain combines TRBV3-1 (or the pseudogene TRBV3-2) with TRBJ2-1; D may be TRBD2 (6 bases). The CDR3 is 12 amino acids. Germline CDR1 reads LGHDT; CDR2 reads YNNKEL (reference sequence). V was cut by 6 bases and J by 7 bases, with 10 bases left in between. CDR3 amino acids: CASRRRGNEQFF. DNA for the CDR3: TGTGCCAGCAGACGACGGGGGAATGAGCAGTTCTTC.